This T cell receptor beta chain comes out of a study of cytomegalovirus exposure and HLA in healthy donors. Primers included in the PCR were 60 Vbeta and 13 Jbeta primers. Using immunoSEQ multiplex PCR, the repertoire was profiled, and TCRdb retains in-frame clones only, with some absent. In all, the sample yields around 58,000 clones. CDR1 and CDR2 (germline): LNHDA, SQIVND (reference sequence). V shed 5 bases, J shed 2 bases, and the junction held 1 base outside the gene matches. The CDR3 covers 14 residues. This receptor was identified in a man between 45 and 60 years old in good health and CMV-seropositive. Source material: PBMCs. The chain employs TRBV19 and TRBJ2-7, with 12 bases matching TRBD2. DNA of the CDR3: TGTGCCAGTAGTCGGACTAGCGGGGCCTACGAGCAGTACTTC. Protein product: CASSRTSGAYEQYF.